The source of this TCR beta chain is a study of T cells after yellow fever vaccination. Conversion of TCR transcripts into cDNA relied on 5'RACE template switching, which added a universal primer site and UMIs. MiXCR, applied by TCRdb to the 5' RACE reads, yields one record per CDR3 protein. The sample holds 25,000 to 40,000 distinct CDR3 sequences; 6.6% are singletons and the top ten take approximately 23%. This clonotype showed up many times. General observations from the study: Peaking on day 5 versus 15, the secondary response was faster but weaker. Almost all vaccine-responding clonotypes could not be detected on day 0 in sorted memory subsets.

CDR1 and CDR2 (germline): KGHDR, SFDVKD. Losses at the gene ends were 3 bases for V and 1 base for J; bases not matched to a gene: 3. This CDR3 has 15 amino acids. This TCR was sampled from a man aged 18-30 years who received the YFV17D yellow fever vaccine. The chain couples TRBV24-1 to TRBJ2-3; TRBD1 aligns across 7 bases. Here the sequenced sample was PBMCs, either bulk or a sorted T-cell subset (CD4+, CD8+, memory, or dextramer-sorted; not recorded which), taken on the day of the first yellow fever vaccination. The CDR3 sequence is CATSDPGQGTDTQYF. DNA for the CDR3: TGTGCCACCAGTGATCCCGGACAGGGCACAGATACGCAGTATTTT.